This T cell receptor (beta chain) was captured by sequencing in a study of blood T cell repertoires in COVID-19. The protocol was immunoSEQ multiplex PCR, while the TCRdb copy is restricted to in-frame clones and leaves out a portion. The top ten clones hold roughly 6% of a sample with about 100,000 clones, roughly 72% of them seen once. The sequence derives from a man older than 75 with acute or convalescent COVID-19. Material: peripheral blood.

For the CDR3, the DNA is TGTGCCAGCAGCTCACAATCGTACAATGAGCAGTTCTTC. Encoded protein: CASSSQSYNEQFF. The J gene is TRBJ2-1, the V gene TRBV7-9, with D unresolved. Trimming took 4 bases from V and 4 from J, leaving 8 bases between them. Germline V gives CDR1 SEHNR, CDR2 FQNEAQ (reference sequence). This CDR3 is 13 amino acids long.